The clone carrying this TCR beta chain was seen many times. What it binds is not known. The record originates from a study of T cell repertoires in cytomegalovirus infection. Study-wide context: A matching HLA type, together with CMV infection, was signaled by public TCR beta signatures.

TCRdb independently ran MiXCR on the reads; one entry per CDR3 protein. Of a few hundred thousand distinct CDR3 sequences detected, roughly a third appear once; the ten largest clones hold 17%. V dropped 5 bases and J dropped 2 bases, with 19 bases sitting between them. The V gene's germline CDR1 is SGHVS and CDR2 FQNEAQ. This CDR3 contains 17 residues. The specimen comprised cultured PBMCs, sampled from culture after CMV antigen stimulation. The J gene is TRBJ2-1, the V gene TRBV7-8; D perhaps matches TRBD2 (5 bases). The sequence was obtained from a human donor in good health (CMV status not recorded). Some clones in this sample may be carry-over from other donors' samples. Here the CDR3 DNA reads TGTGCCAGCAGCCCCTTCGTACGGAGAGGGCCCTACAATGAGCAGTTCTTC. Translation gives CASSPFVRRGPYNEQFF. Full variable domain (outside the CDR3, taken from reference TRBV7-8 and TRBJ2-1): GAGVSQSPRYKVAKRGQDVALRCDPISGHVSLFWYQQALGQGPEFLTYFQNEAQLDKSGLPSDRFFAERPEGSVSTLKIQRTQQEDSAVYLCASSPFVRRGPYNEQFFGPGTRLTVL.